These 24 T cell receptor beta chains came from one sample sequenced in a study of blood T cell repertoires in COVID-19. TCRdb keeps only in-frame clones here, not all; method: immunoSEQ multiplex PCR. The table includes about 220,000 clones, roughly 85% detected once. Sequencing was performed on peripheral blood. The receptors were sampled from an elderly woman with acute or convalescent COVID-19.

The J gene is TRBJ1-1, the V gene TRBV19; D gene unclear. This CDR3 contains 14 residues. V gave up 3 bases and J gave up 5 bases, with 13 bases separating them. Germline V gene data show CDR1 as LNHDA and CDR2 as SQIVND (reference sequence). CDR3 bases: TGTGCCAGTAGTATTCCTAGACCCGGGACTGAAGCTTTCTTT. It yields the protein CASSIPRPGTEAFF.

This chain links TRBV7-9 with TRBJ2-7, with D possibly TRBD1 on 7 matching bases. The CDR3 is 13 amino acids. In germline, CDR1 is SEHNR, CDR2 FQNEAQ (reference sequence). Between the trimmed V and J ends, which lost 5 bases and 9 bases, there was a span of 17 bases. The CDR3 region is CASSLAEGAGQYF. As DNA, the CDR3 is TGTGCCAGCAGCCTGGCGGAGGGGGCAGGGCAGTACTTC. Complete variable domain (other parts from reference TRBV7-9 and TRBJ2-7): DTGVSQNPRHKITKRGQNVTFRCDPISEHNRLYWYRQTLGQGPEFLTYFQNEAQLEKSRLLSDRFSAERPKGSFSTLEIQRTEQGDSAMYLCASSLAEGAGQYFGPGTRLTVT.

The chain combines TRBV5-6 with TRBJ2-7, with D possibly TRBD1 on 6 matching bases. Trimming shortened V by 2 bases and J by 1 base, and 7 bases separated the two germline ends. The germline CDR1 and CDR2 sequences are SGHDT and YYEEEE. This CDR3 is 13 amino acids long. DNA of the CDR3: TGTGCCAGCAGCTTTACAGGGTCCTACGAGCAGTACTTC. This gives the protein CASSFTGSYEQYF.

The chain couples TRBV6-5 to TRBJ2-2, with TRBD2 matching 8 bases. V gave up 4 bases and J gave up 4 bases; unmatched junction bases: 5. Germline V gene sequence: CDR1 MNHEY, CDR2 SVGAGI. The length of the CDR3 is 15 residues. Here the CDR3 reads CASSSGGIGTGELFF. The CDR3 DNA sequence: TGTGCCAGCAGTTCGGGAGGGATCGGCACCGGGGAGCTGTTTTTT.

This chain uses TRBV7-8 with TRBJ2-3; D unclear. Looked up from germline, CDR1 is SGHVS and CDR2 is FQNEAQ. Trimming shortened V by 5 bases and J by 2 bases, and 5 bases separated the two germline ends. This CDR3 contains 12 residues. The CDR3 reads CASSPYTDTQYF. Written as DNA, the CDR3 is TGTGCCAGCAGCCCTTACACAGATACGCAGTATTTT.

V gene TRBV2 combines with J gene TRBJ1-2, with 8 bases lining up with TRBD1. Germline trimming cut 5 bases from V and 5 bases from J; bases unmatched to any gene: 7. The germline V gene has CDR1 SNHLY and CDR2 FYNNEI. This CDR3 contains 14 residues. The CDR3 DNA follows: TGTGCCAGCAGTTTGGGACAGGAAGGGTATGGCTACACCTTC. Translated, it gives CASSLGQEGYGYTF.

The CDR3 nucleotides read TGTGCCAGCAGCTCCTCAGACACCAACACTGAAGCTTTCTTT. It encodes CASSSSDTNTEAFF. The chain has TRBV7-8 and TRBJ1-1; unclear D gene. Trimming pared 4 bases from V and 2 bases from J, leaving 11 bases between. CDR1 and CDR2 from the germline V gene are SGHVS and FQNEAQ. CDR3 length equals 14 residues.

This clone was seen a few times. The gene calls are TRBV28 and TRBJ1-1; 11 nucleotides align to TRBD1. J gave up 0 bases and V 6 bases, and 3 bases lay outside the gene matches. The CDR3 extends over 15 amino acids. In germline, CDR1 is MDHEN, CDR2 SYDVKM. The CDR3 sequence is CASRGTGGMNTEAFF. CDR3 bases: TGTGCCAGCAGGGGGACAGGGGGTATGAACACTGAAGCTTTCTTT.

V usage is TRBV7-2 and J usage is TRBJ1-1; weak D call: TRBD1 (5 bases). CDR3 length: 17 amino acids. Trimming left V 5 bases short and J 0 bases short, with 19 bases between. Germline CDR1 and CDR2: SGHTA and FQGNSA. CDR3 sequence: CASSPLRGGNMNTEAFF. The CDR3 region has the DNA TGTGCCAGCAGCCCCTTAAGGGGTGGAAACATGAACACTGAAGCTTTCTTT.

The table lists this clone with a count of one. This chain connects TRBV19 to TRBJ2-7; TRBD1 is a possible D gene (6 bases). The CDR3 contains 13 residues. Looked up from germline, CDR1 is LNHDA and CDR2 is SQIVND (reference sequence). Between the trimmed V and J ends, which lost 5 bases and 2 bases, there was a span of 10 bases. The CDR3 DNA sequence: TGTGCCAGTAGTCAGGACAGTCCCTACGAGCAGTACTTC. It yields the protein CASSQDSPYEQYF.

The chain is built from TRBV5-1 and TRBJ2-5; 10 nucleotides match TRBD1. Germline V gene sequence: CDR1 SGHRS, CDR2 YFSETQ. V gave up 9 bases and J gave up 1 base; unmatched junction bases: 6. The CDR3 spans 14 residues. CDR3: CATKDRGAQETQYF. For the CDR3, the DNA is TGCGCCACCAAGGACAGGGGGGCCCAAGAGACCCAGTACTTC.

The V gene is TRBV27, the J gene TRBJ1-2; 10 bases are shared with TRBD1. The CDR3 has 14 residues. Germline lookup yields CDR1 MNHEY and CDR2 SMNVEV (reference sequence). V lost 4 bases to trimming and J lost 8 bases; unmatched junction nucleotides: 7. CDR3 region: CASSSADRGSGYTF. The CDR3 DNA is TGTGCCAGCAGTTCGGCGGACAGGGGGAGCGGCTACACCTTC.

The J gene is TRBJ1-5, the V gene TRBV19, with TRBD1 identical over 8 bases. CDR3 length: 17 amino acids. Germline V gene data show CDR1 as LNHDA and CDR2 as SQIVND (reference sequence). J was trimmed by 7 bases and V by 7 bases; bases with no gene match: 18. CDR3 loop: CASTYGLGQGGGQPQHF. CDR3 DNA sequence: TGTGCCAGTACCTACGGCTTAGGACAGGGTGGGGGACAGCCCCAGCATTTT. Looking up the rest from reference TRBV19 and TRBJ1-5 gives the full variable domain: DGGITQSPKYLFRKEGQNVTLSCEQNLNHDAMYWYRQDPGQGLRLIYYSQIVNDFQKGDIAEGYSVSREKKESFPLTVTSAQKNPTAFYLCASTYGLGQGGGQPQHFGDGTRLSIL.

This chain links TRBV23-1 with TRBJ1-4; 11 bases are shared with TRBD1. TRBV23-1 is assigned to the ORF class and has an uncertain function. This CDR3 is built from 15 residues. The V gene end was trimmed by 5 bases and the J gene end by 5 bases; junction bases not matched to a gene: 4. This CDR3 is CASSARDRGNEKLFF. The CDR3 DNA follows: TGCGCCAGCAGTGCCCGGGACAGGGGGAATGAAAAACTGTTTTTT.

This chain uses TRBV27 with TRBJ2-7; D might be TRBD1 (5 bases). Trimming cost V 5 bases and J 0 bases, with 17 bases left between them. The CDR3 sequence is 16 residues long. Germline loops: CDR1 MNHEY, CDR2 SMNVEV (reference sequence). The CDR3 loop is CASSPWVGASSYEQYF. CDR3 coding DNA: TGTGCCAGCAGTCCCTGGGTAGGGGCCAGCTCCTACGAGCAGTACTTC.

This chain uses TRBV15 with TRBJ2-7; TRBD1 aligns across 7 bases. After removal of 5 bases from V and 6 bases from J, the junction contained 10 bases not matched to a gene. CDR3 length: 14 amino acids. CDR1 and CDR2 from the germline V gene are LNHNV and YYDKDF (reference sequence). The CDR3 reads CATSGSRDSVEQYF. The DNA of the CDR3 is TGTGCCACCAGCGGGTCCCGGGACAGTGTCGAGCAGTACTTC.

This chain links TRBV6-1 with TRBJ2-7; the match to TRBD1 covers 7 bases. Germline CDR1 and CDR2: MNHNS and SASEGT. The V gene end was trimmed by 2 bases and the J gene end by 6 bases; junction bases not matched to a gene: 13. This CDR3 is built from 16 residues. The CDR3 is CASSELSPGQWGEQYF. In DNA form, the CDR3 reads TGTGCCAGCAGTGAATTGTCCCCGGGACAGTGGGGCGAGCAGTACTTC.

This clone was found a few times. The J gene is TRBJ1-1, the V gene TRBV6-2 or TRBV6-3, with TRBD1 matching 9 bases. Germline trimming cut 5 bases from V and 11 bases from J; bases unmatched to any gene: 6. CDR3 size: 12 residues. The germline CDR1 and CDR2 sequences are MNHEY and SVGEGT. This CDR3 reads CASSAGQGSAFF. The CDR3 DNA follows: TGTGCCAGCAGTGCTGGACAGGGGTCGGCTTTCTTT.

This chain joins TRBV6-5 and TRBJ1-2, with D possibly matching TRBD1 (6 bases). This CDR3 is built from 12 residues. V was pared by 8 bases and J by 7 bases, with 14 bases between. In germline, CDR1 is MNHEY, CDR2 SVGAGI. The CDR3, as DNA: TGTGCCAGCTCCCAGGGGTATAGTGGCTACACCTTC. This encodes CASSQGYSGYTF.

The chain carries TRBV12-3 or TRBV12-4 and TRBJ1-3; D ambiguous. The CDR3 consists of 12 residues. Trimming shortened V by 6 bases and J by 6 bases, and 9 bases separated the two germline ends. The CDR3 reads CASRTIPNTIYF. The CDR3 region has the DNA TGTGCCAGCAGGACAATACCAAACACCATATATTTT.

The gene calls are TRBV30 and TRBJ2-7; 9 bases fit TRBD1. Germline CDR1 reads GTSNPN; CDR2 reads SVGIG (reference sequence). V dropped 5 bases and J dropped 6; count of bases not matched to a gene: 8. The CDR3 has 13 amino acids. CDR3 DNA: TGTGCCTGGCGGGGGACAGGGACCCCCGAGCAGTACTTC. Encoded protein: CAWRGTGTPEQYF. The full variable domain, with the rest looked up from reference TRBV30 and TRBJ2-7, is SQTIHQWPATLVQPVGSPLSLECTVEGTSNPNLYWYRQAAGRGLQLLFYSVGIGQISSEVPQNLSASRPQDRQFILSSKKLLLSDSGFYLCAWRGTGTPEQYFGPGTRLTVT.

A remark on this clone: The junction differs from germline at one of its ends, possibly a read error. The chain joins TRBV18 to TRBJ1-5; 7 bases match TRBD1. The CDR3 loop spans 13 amino acids. Germline V gene sequence: CDR1 KGHSH, CDR2 LQKENI. The CDR3 DNA sequence: TGTGCCAGCTCACCACGGAGGGACAGTCAACCGTATTTT. It yields the protein CASSPRRDSQPYF.

The CDR3 loop reads CASSQDITGKGNTIYF. Here the CDR3 DNA reads TGTGCCAGCAGCCAAGATATCACAGGAAAGGGAAACACCATATATTTT. This chain links TRBV3-1 (or the pseudogene TRBV3-2) with TRBJ1-3; D might be TRBD1 (5 bases). Trimming took 0 bases from V and 4 from J, leaving 13 bases between them. Germline V CDR1 and CDR2: LGHDT, YNNKEL (reference sequence). The CDR3 sequence is 16 residues long.

The CDR3 DNA is TGTGCCAGCAGGCCGGGACTTCAAGAGACCCAGTACTTC. Translation gives CASRPGLQETQYF. The V call is TRBV28, the J call TRBJ2-5; maybe TRBD2 (6 bases). Per the germline V gene, CDR1 is MDHEN and CDR2 is SYDVKM. Trimming took off 6 bases at V and 2 bases at J, with 10 bases between the two ends. The CDR3 sequence is 13 residues long.